The 7 T cell receptor beta chains listed next were all sequenced from one sample in a study of Ad26.COV2.S vaccination and SARS-CoV-2 variants. Treatment indicated: roughly 20 received Ad26.COV2.S at low or high dose, single or two shots; a few received placebo; per-sample allocation not given. The samples were gathered on day 63 after the first injection of vaccine or placebo. Profiling relied on immunoSEQ multiplex PCR, and the TCRdb table lists in-frame clones only, not all of them. Of a few hundred thousand clones listed, more than 75% are singletons. Material: peripheral blood, obtained in a trial of Ad26.COV2.S vaccine versus placebo. All receptors derive from a person aged 18-65 years who received the Ad26.COV2.S COVID-19 vaccine or a placebo.

The rearrangement links TRBV12-3 or TRBV12-4 to TRBJ1-2, with D maybe TRBD1 (5 bases). This CDR3 is 12 amino acids long. The V and J ends lost 4 bases and 5 bases respectively, with 8 bases between them. CDR3 DNA sequence: TGTGCCAGCAGTTGGGGGTGGTATGGCTACACCTTC. Translating it yields CASSWGWYGYTF.

This rearrangement joins TRBV7-3 to TRBJ2-3; 10 nucleotides match TRBD2. The CDR3 sequence is 16 residues long. Germline lookup yields CDR1 SGHTA and CDR2 FQGTGA. With 4 bases clipped from V and 2 bases from J, the junction kept 6 bases outside the gene matches. CDR3 bases: TGTGCCAGCAGCTCAGTAGCGGGGGGCGTCACAGATACGCAGTATTTT. It codes for CASSSVAGGVTDTQYF.

The rearrangement uses TRBV2 and TRBJ1-1; D perhaps matches TRBD1 (5 bases). The V gene lost 4 bases and the J gene lost 0 bases, with 12 bases spanning the gap. This CDR3 contains 15 residues. CDR1 SNHLY and CDR2 FYNNEI come from the germline V gene. The CDR3 region has the DNA TGTGCCAGCAGTGGGGGGACGTACATGAACACTGAAGCTTTCTTT. It yields the protein CASSGGTYMNTEAFF.

The gene calls are TRBV27 and TRBJ1-6; D is ambiguous. With 3 bases removed from V and 3 bases from J, the gap between germline ends came to 9 bases. This CDR3 contains 15 residues. The germline V gene has CDR1 MNHEY and CDR2 SMNVEV (reference sequence). CDR3 loop: CASSFRTDYNSPLHF. CDR3 in DNA: TGTGCCAGCAGTTTCCGGACGGACTATAATTCACCCCTCCACTTT.

This chain joins TRBV27 and TRBJ1-1; TRBD1 aligns across 7 bases. From germline, CDR1 is MNHEY and CDR2 SMNVEV (reference sequence). The CDR3 is 12 residues long. The trim removed 8 bases at V and 5 bases at J, leaving 5 bases unmatched. In nucleotides, the CDR3 is TGTGCCAGCGGGAGACAGGGAACTGAAGCTTTCTTT. This codes for CASGRQGTEAFF.

This clone was detected a few times. The genes are TRBV4-1 and TRBJ1-5; D is possibly TRBD1 (6 bases). Germline V gene lookup returns CDR1 MGHRA and CDR2 YSYEKL. The CDR3 is made up of 14 amino acids. V was pared by 0 bases and J by 4 bases, with 7 bases between. CDR3 protein: CASSQEGTNQPQHF. The CDR3 DNA sequence: TGCGCCAGCAGCCAAGAGGGGACAAATCAGCCCCAGCATTTT.

The chain couples TRBV2 to TRBJ2-1; no reliable D call. Germline V CDR1 and CDR2: SNHLY, FYNNEI. V was clipped by 0 bases and J by 4 bases, with 10 bases between them. The CDR3 runs 15 residues. The CDR3 spells CASSEALRQYNEQFF. In DNA, the CDR3 is TGTGCCAGCAGTGAAGCGCTTAGGCAGTACAATGAGCAGTTCTTC.